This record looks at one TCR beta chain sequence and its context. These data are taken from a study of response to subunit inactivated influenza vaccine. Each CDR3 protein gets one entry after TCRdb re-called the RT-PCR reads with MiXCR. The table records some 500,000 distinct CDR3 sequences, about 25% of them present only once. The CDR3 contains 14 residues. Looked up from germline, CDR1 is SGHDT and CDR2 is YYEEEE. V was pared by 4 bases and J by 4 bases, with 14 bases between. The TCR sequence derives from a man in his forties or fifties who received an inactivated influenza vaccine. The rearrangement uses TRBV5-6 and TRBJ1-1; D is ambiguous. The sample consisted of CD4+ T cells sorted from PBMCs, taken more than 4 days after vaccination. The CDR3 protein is CASSPRVFGTEAFF. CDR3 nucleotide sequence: TGTGCCAGCAGCCCAAGGGTGTTCGGCACTGAAGCTTTCTTT.